One sample yielded the 13 T cell receptor beta chains listed below, sequenced in a study of early T cells in non-severe SARS-CoV-2 infection. From the 5' RACE reads, TCRdb called clonotypes with MiXCR, one entry per CDR3 protein. The repertoire consists of 60,000 or so distinct CDR3 sequences, with roughly 12% occurring once and the leading ten covering 2.5% to 3.5%. The sequenced sample consisted of whole blood. Receptors originate from an adult who was a healthcare worker with PCR-confirmed SARS-CoV-2 infection or an uninfected control (not recorded which).

On this clonotype: Given a much more abundant clone one base away, this may be a read error. V and J are TRBV29-1 and TRBJ2-7, with unresolved D. V was cut by 4 bases and J by 2 bases, with 9 bases left in between. The length of the CDR3 is 12 residues. CDR1 is SQVTM, CDR2 ANQGSEA, per germline. For the CDR3, the DNA is TGCAGCGTTGTTACAGAGACCTACGAGCAGTACTTC. Translated: CSVVTETYEQYF.

The chain employs TRBV3-1 and TRBJ1-5; D gene unclear. There are 15 residues in the CDR3. CDR1 LGHDT and CDR2 YNNKEL come from the germline V gene (reference sequence). The V gene lost 6 bases and the J gene lost 4 bases, with 16 bases spanning the gap. The CDR3 loop is CASSHTPGRNQPQHF. The DNA of the CDR3 is TGTGCCAGCAGTCATACACCGGGCCGGAATCAGCCCCAGCATTTT.

This clonotype was seen a few times. In DNA form, the CDR3 reads TGTGCCAGCAGTTTAAAGGGGTGGATGGAAGAGACCCAGTACTTC. Residues: CASSLKGWMEETQYF. This chain uses TRBV27 with TRBJ2-5; weak D call: TRBD1 (5 bases). V was shortened by 2 bases and J by 3 bases, with 13 bases between the two germline ends. The germline V gene encodes CDR1 MNHEY and CDR2 SMNVEV (reference sequence). This CDR3 is 15 amino acids long.

This clonotype showed up many times. The gene calls are TRBV7-2 and TRBJ2-1; 12 positions agree with TRBD2. CDR1 SGHTA and CDR2 FQGNSA come from the germline V gene. V gave up 3 bases and J gave up 7 bases; unmatched junction bases: 16. This CDR3 has 19 amino acids. The CDR3 region has the DNA TGTGCCAGCAGCTTGAATCCCCAGATCGGACTAGCGGGGAAAAATGAGCAGTTCTTC. It yields the protein CASSLNPQIGLAGKNEQFF.

At least ten counts were recorded for this clonotype. The J gene is TRBJ2-1, the V gene TRBV20-1; 12 bases line up with TRBD2. The CDR3 totals 14 residues. J was trimmed by 8 bases and V by 3 bases; bases with no gene match: 5. Per the germline V gene, CDR1 is DFQATT and CDR2 is SNEGSKA (reference sequence). This CDR3 is CSASSSGGAYEQFF. In DNA form, the CDR3 reads TGCAGTGCTAGTTCTAGCGGGGGGGCGTATGAGCAGTTCTTC.

The chain carries TRBV7-9 and TRBJ1-5; 7 nucleotides agree with TRBD1. V lost 4 bases and J lost 5; bases outside the gene matches: 11. The CDR3 contains 16 residues. Germline loops: CDR1 SEHNR, CDR2 FQNEAQ (reference sequence). The CDR3 DNA reads TGTGCCAGCAGCTCTACTCTCGGGACAGCAGATCAGCCCCAGCATTTT. Amino acids: CASSSTLGTADQPQHF.

This clonotype was seen repeatedly, ten times or more. The chain has TRBV5-1 and TRBJ2-7, with TRBD2 matching over 7 bases. This CDR3 contains 15 residues. CDR1 and CDR2 from the germline V gene are SGHRS and YFSETQ. Trimming at V came to 5 bases and at J to 3 bases, leaving 11 bases not matched to a gene. CDR3 loop: CASRAVGLYYYEQYF. DNA for the CDR3: TGCGCCAGCAGGGCCGTGGGACTATACTACTACGAGCAGTACTTC.

This clonotype was picked up many times. The chain employs TRBV5-4 and TRBJ2-5; 8 positions match TRBD1. In germline, CDR1 is SGHNT, CDR2 YYREEE (reference sequence). This CDR3 is built from 14 residues. Germline trimming cut 4 bases from V and 4 bases from J; bases unmatched to any gene: 6. DNA of the CDR3: TGTGCCAGCAGCACCCGGACAGGGAGAGAGACCCAGTACTTC. This encodes CASSTRTGRETQYF.

This clonotype was seen repeatedly, ten times or more. V is TRBV12-3 or TRBV12-4 and J is TRBJ1-2; D is possibly TRBD1 (5 bases). V lost 6 bases and J lost 14, with 16 bases in between. This CDR3 has 11 amino acids. CDR3 loop: CASSPGTTLTF. As DNA, the CDR3 is TGTGCCAGCAGCCCCGGGACGACCTTAACCTTC.

There are a few counts of this clonotype. The chain recombines TRBV6-5 with TRBJ2-7; D is unresolved. V was trimmed by 5 bases and J by 7 bases, leaving 15 bases between them. This CDR3 is 13 amino acids long. CDR1 is MNHEY and CDR2 is SVGAGI in the germline V gene. The chain's CDR3 is CASSPYPAREQYF. CDR3 DNA sequence: TGTGCCAGCAGTCCCTACCCGGCCCGGGAGCAGTACTTC.

This clonotype has at least ten counts. This chain uses TRBV11-2 with TRBJ1-5, with D unclear. Germline V gene sequence: CDR1 SGHAT, CDR2 FQNNGV. The CDR3 covers 14 residues. V lost 0 bases and J lost 4, with 7 bases in between. In nucleotides, the CDR3 is TGTGCCAGCAGCTTAGATCGGGGAAATCAGCCCCAGCATTTT. This gives the protein CASSLDRGNQPQHF.

The chain carries TRBV19 and TRBJ1-4; D is perhaps TRBD1 (6 bases). From germline, CDR1 is LNHDA and CDR2 SQIVND (reference sequence). V was pared by 6 bases and J by 5 bases, with 13 bases between. There are 14 residues in the CDR3. The CDR3 DNA reads as TGTGCCAGTAGGCCAGGGGACGCGAATGAAAAACTGTTTTTT. It specifies CASRPGDANEKLFF. The variable domain in full, completed from reference TRBV19 and TRBJ1-4, reads DGGITQSPKYLFRKEGQNVTLSCEQNLNHDAMYWYRQDPGQGLRLIYYSQIVNDFQKGDIAEGYSVSREKKESFPLTVTSAQKNPTAFYLCASRPGDANEKLFFGSGTQLSVL.

This clonotype has just a few counts. Here the CDR3 DNA reads TGTGCCAGCAGTTTCGGGGGCCCGAGCACTGAAGCTTTCTTT. Its protein is CASSFGGPSTEAFF. The chain couples TRBV12-3 or TRBV12-4 to TRBJ1-1; tentatively, D is TRBD1 (6 bases). The CDR3 sequence is 14 residues long. Trimming pared 3 bases from V and 4 bases from J, leaving 12 bases between.